One sample yielded the 2 T cell receptor beta chains listed below, sequenced in a study of T cell responses to AZD1222 COVID-19 vaccine. Clones were read by immunoSEQ multiplex PCR, and TCRdb kept only the in-frame ones, dropping some. The sample holds 120,000 or so clones, about nine tenths seen once. Material: peripheral blood, obtained on day 0 of AZD1222 vaccination. The receptors here all came from an adult in good health.

The V and J genes are TRBV5-1 and TRBJ2-2; 10 nucleotides agree with TRBD2. With 4 bases clipped from V and 5 bases from J, the junction kept 11 bases outside the gene matches. The CDR3 loop spans 17 amino acids. Looked up from germline, CDR1 is SGHRS and CDR2 is YFSETQ. The CDR3 sequence: CASSRTEREGPTGELFF. CDR3 nucleotide sequence: TGCGCCAGCAGCCGGACGGAGCGGGAGGGACCGACCGGGGAGCTGTTTTTT. Full variable domain (outside the CDR3, taken from reference TRBV5-1 and TRBJ2-2): KAGVTQTPRYLIKTRGQQVTLSCSPISGHRSVSWYQQTPGQGLQFLFEYFSETQRNKGNFPGRFSGRQFSNSRSEMNVSTLELGDSALYLCASSRTEREGPTGELFFGEGSRLTVL.

Only one count was recorded for this clone. The chain combines TRBV19 with TRBJ2-3, with 7 positions matching TRBD1. The germline V gene encodes CDR1 LNHDA and CDR2 SQIVND (reference sequence). J gave up 1 base and V 5 bases, and 6 bases lay outside the gene matches. The CDR3 length is 15 residues. The CDR3 coding sequence is TGTGCCAGTAGTGAATCCGGGACAGGCACAGATACGCAGTATTTT. Residues: CASSESGTGTDTQYF. Variable domain in full (rest from reference TRBV19 and TRBJ2-3): DGGITQSPKYLFRKEGQNVTLSCEQNLNHDAMYWYRQDPGQGLRLIYYSQIVNDFQKGDIAEGYSVSREKKESFPLTVTSAQKNPTAFYLCASSESGTGTDTQYFGPGTRLTVL.